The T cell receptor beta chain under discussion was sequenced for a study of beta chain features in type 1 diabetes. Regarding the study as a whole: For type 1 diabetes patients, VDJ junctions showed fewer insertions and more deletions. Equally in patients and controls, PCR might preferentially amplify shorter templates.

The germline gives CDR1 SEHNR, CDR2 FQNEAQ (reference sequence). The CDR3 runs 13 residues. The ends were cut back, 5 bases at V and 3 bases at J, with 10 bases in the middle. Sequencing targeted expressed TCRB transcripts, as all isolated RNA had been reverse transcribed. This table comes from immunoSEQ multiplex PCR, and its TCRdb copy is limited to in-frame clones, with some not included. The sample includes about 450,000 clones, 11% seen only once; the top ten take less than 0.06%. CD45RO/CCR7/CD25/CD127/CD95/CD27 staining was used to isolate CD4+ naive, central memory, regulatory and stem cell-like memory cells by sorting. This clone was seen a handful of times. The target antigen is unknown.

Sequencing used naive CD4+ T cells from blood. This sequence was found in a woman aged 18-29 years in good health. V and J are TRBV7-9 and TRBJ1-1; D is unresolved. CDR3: CASSIRMDTEAFF. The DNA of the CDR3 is TGTGCCAGCAGCATACGGATGGACACTGAAGCTTTCTTT.